These 30 T cell receptor beta chains came from one sample sequenced in a study of T cells after yellow fever vaccination. TCRdb passed the 5' RACE reads through MiXCR, listing each CDR3 protein once. The table records 99,000 or so distinct CDR3 sequences, 5.8% of them present only once. This material consisted of CD8+ T cells sorted from PBMCs, taken 10 days after the yellow fever booster vaccination. These receptors came from a man aged 18 to 29 who received the YFV17D yellow fever vaccine.

This clonotype has only a few counts. The chain links TRBV24-1 to TRBJ2-1; D assignment may be TRBD1 or TRBD2 (5 bases each). V lost 2 bases and J lost 5, with 12 bases in between. The CDR3 runs to 15 residues. In germline, CDR1 is KGHDR, CDR2 SFDVKD. CDR3: CATSDSGTDHNEQFF. The CDR3 nucleotides are TGTGCCACCAGTGATTCCGGGACCGATCACAATGAGCAGTTCTTC.

This clonotype was counted ten times or more. This chain uses TRBV7-6 with TRBJ2-5; TRBD1 might be the D (5 bases). The V and J ends lost 5 bases and 7 bases respectively, with 17 bases between them. The CDR3 contains 14 residues. CDR1 is SGHVS and CDR2 is FNYEAQ in the germline V gene. The CDR3, as DNA: TGTGCCAGCAGCGAAAGGGGCACAAGAGGGACCCAGTACTTC. It is translated as CASSERGTRGTQYF.

In this sample, this clonotype turned up a few times. The rearrangement uses TRBV12-3 or TRBV12-4 and TRBJ2-7, with D tentatively TRBD1 (8 bases). The germline V and J ends were trimmed by 6 bases and 6 bases, with 30 bases remaining between them. There are 18 residues in the CDR3. The CDR3 loop is CASSSLLGAGGRGGEQYF. In nucleotides, the CDR3 is TGTGCCAGCAGCTCCCTCTTGGGGGCAGGGGGCCGCGGGGGCGAGCAGTACTTC.

This clonotype showed up many times. V and J are TRBV9 and TRBJ2-5; TRBD2 aligns across 10 bases. The germline V gene encodes CDR1 SGDLS and CDR2 YYNGEE. V lost 4 bases, J lost 5 bases, and 11 bases stayed unmatched. The CDR3 has 16 amino acids. CDR3 residues: CASSLPQRGGLETQYF. Written as DNA, the CDR3 is TGTGCCAGCAGCTTACCCCAGCGGGGGGGCCTCGAGACCCAGTACTTC.

This clonotype was seen at least ten times. V usage is TRBV4-1 and J usage is TRBJ2-7, with unresolved D. This CDR3 contains 15 residues. Trimming took off 6 bases at V and 0 bases at J, with 15 bases between the two ends. Looked up from germline, CDR1 is MGHRA and CDR2 is YSYEKL. As DNA, the CDR3 is TGCGCCAGCAGTCCTCGATTGGGAAGCTCCTACGAGCAGTACGTC. Translation gives CASSPRLGSSYEQYV.

In this sample, this clonotype turned up a few times. V and J are TRBV4-1 and TRBJ2-6, with no clear D. CDR3 size: 15 residues. Trimming took 1 base from V and 2 from J, leaving 6 bases between them. Germline CDR1 is MGHRA and CDR2 is YSYEKL. CDR3 loop: CASSQGPTGANVLTF. In DNA form, the CDR3 reads TGCGCCAGCAGCCAAGGCCCGACTGGGGCCAACGTCCTGACTTTC.

The J gene is TRBJ1-4, the V gene TRBV27; D is undetermined. This CDR3 is built from 13 residues. The V gene's germline CDR1 is MNHEY and CDR2 SMNVEV (reference sequence). Deletions cut 5 bases from V and 8 bases from J, with 12 bases between. This CDR3 is CASSPYPMEKLFF. In DNA form, the CDR3 reads TGTGCCAGCAGTCCATATCCCATGGAAAAACTGTTTTTT.

This clonotype came up a few times. The CDR3 bases are TGCAGTGCTAGGCGGGGGGGCCCCAACATTCAGTACTTC. Translated, it gives CSARRGGPNIQYF. This chain connects TRBV20-1 to TRBJ2-4; 9 bases match TRBD2. CDR1 and CDR2 from the germline V gene are DFQATT and SNEGSKA (reference sequence). This CDR3 is built from 13 residues. With V trimmed by 3 bases and J by 7 bases, 4 bases remained unmatched.

This clonotype was seen repeatedly, ten times or more. J is TRBJ1-5 and V is TRBV5-6; D call uncertain. The CDR3 has 15 amino acids. The germline V gene encodes CDR1 SGHDT and CDR2 YYEEEE. Trimming cost V 3 bases and J 4 bases, with 14 bases left between them. Here the CDR3 DNA reads TGTGCCAGCAGCTCGTGGAGTTTTTGGAATCAGCCCCAGCATTTT. Amino acid sequence: CASSSWSFWNQPQHF.

To note about this clonotype: This may come from a read error, since a much larger clone is one base off. This chain links TRBV7-9 with TRBJ2-3, with 7 bases that match TRBD1. V shed 1 base, J shed 4 bases, and the junction held 5 bases outside the gene matches. Germline loops: CDR1 SEHNR, CDR2 FQNEAQ (reference sequence). The CDR3 has 15 residues. The CDR3 spells CASSLDRGISDTQYF. The DNA for the CDR3 is TGTGCCAGCAGCTTAGACAGGGGAATCTCAGATACGCAGTATTTT.

This clonotype showed up many times. The V call is TRBV12-3 or TRBV12-4, the J call TRBJ2-1; D may correspond to TRBD1 or TRBD2 (6 bases each). Trimming stripped 5 bases from V and 3 bases from J, with 17 bases between. The CDR3 is made up of 16 amino acids. The CDR3 DNA is TGTGCCAGCAGTCCGCAGGGCAGGGGACTCTACAATGAGCAGTTCTTC. Protein: CASSPQGRGLYNEQFF.

The chain is built from TRBV7-9 and TRBJ1-1; D is unclear. This CDR3 is built from 12 residues. V dropped 1 base and J dropped 6 bases, with 6 bases sitting between them. From germline, CDR1 is SEHNR and CDR2 FQNEAQ (reference sequence). Here the CDR3 DNA reads TGTGCCAGCAGCTTAGAGCACCCTGAAGCTTTCTTT. This sequence encodes CASSLEHPEAFF.

The J gene is TRBJ2-3, the V gene TRBV5-5, with TRBD2 matching 11 bases. CDR1 and CDR2 from the germline V gene are SGHKS and YYEKEE (reference sequence). V was pared by 4 bases and J by 1 base, with 8 bases of the junction left unmatched. The CDR3 is made up of 17 amino acids. In DNA, the CDR3 is TGTGCCAGCAGCCCAAGACTAGCGGGGATTGGCACAGATACGCAGTATTTT. Protein product: CASSPRLAGIGTDTQYF. The full variable domain, completed using reference TRBV5-5 and TRBJ2-3, is DAGVTQSPTHLIKTRGQQVTLRCSPISGHKSVSWYQQVLGQGPQFIFQYYEKEERGRGNFPDRFSARQFPNYSSELNVNALLLGDSALYLCASSPRLAGIGTDTQYFGPGTRLTVL.

The chain uses TRBV27 and TRBJ1-6; D remains unclear. With 5 bases removed from V and 6 bases from J, the gap between germline ends came to 14 bases. Germline values: CDR1 MNHEY, CDR2 SMNVEV (reference sequence). This CDR3 has 15 amino acids. The CDR3 region is CASSPLLNLNSPLHF. The CDR3 region has the DNA TGTGCCAGCAGTCCCCTTTTGAACCTTAATTCACCCCTCCACTTT.

This clonotype was detected a few times. Here the CDR3 DNA reads TGCGCCAGCAGCCAAGTTAGCATGCCGCGAGATACGCAGTATTTT. This encodes CASSQVSMPRDTQYF. The chain recombines TRBV4-1 with TRBJ2-3, with no clear D. With 1 base removed from V and 5 bases from J, the gap between germline ends came to 13 bases. Per the germline V gene, CDR1 is MGHRA and CDR2 is YSYEKL. CDR3 length: 15 residues.

This clonotype showed up just a few times. The CDR3 loop reads CASTRDTDTQYF. The CDR3 DNA sequence: TGTGCCAGCACCAGGGACACAGATACGCAGTATTTT. The V and J genes are TRBV12-3 or TRBV12-4 and TRBJ2-3; a possible D gene is TRBD1 (5 bases). The CDR3 is 12 residues long. The V end lost 7 bases, the J end lost 2 bases, and 7 bases lay between the germline ends.

This clonotype has just a few counts. The chain uses TRBV20-1 and TRBJ2-3, with 10 bases identical to TRBD2. This CDR3 is 15 amino acids long. Trimming took 4 bases from V and 0 from J; bases not matched to a gene: 4. Germline V CDR1 and CDR2: DFQATT, SNEGSKA (reference sequence). This CDR3 is CSATGLAESTDTQYF. The CDR3 DNA reads TGCAGTGCTACTGGACTAGCGGAAAGCACAGATACGCAGTATTTT.

This clonotype was recorded a few times. The chain carries TRBV7-9 and TRBJ2-2; no clear D. The CDR3 runs 14 residues. CDR1 SEHNR and CDR2 FQNEAQ come from the germline V gene (reference sequence). Trimming stripped 3 bases from V and 5 bases from J, with 10 bases between. CDR3 sequence (DNA): TGTGCCAGCAGCTTCGCAGGTCCGACCGGGGAGCTGTTTTTT. Its translation is CASSFAGPTGELFF. Full variable domain (outside the CDR3, taken from reference TRBV7-9 and TRBJ2-2): DTGVSQNPRHKITKRGQNVTFRCDPISEHNRLYWYRQTLGQGPEFLTYFQNEAQLEKSRLLSDRFSAERPKGSFSTLEIQRTEQGDSAMYLCASSFAGPTGELFFGEGSRLTVL.

This chain joins TRBV19 and TRBJ2-3; D unresolved. Germline V CDR1 and CDR2: LNHDA, SQIVND (reference sequence). This CDR3 comprises 14 residues. Trimming stripped 11 bases from V and 2 bases from J, with 17 bases between. In DNA, the CDR3 is TGTGCCGTCTCCGGGCCGTTCCTCACAGATACGCAGTATTTT. Translating gives CAVSGPFLTDTQYF. Together with reference TRBV19 and TRBJ2-3, the CDR3 gives the full variable domain: DGGITQSPKYLFRKEGQNVTLSCEQNLNHDAMYWYRQDPGQGLRLIYYSQIVNDFQKGDIAEGYSVSREKKESFPLTVTSAQKNPTAFYLCAVSGPFLTDTQYFGPGTRLTVL.

Only a few counts were recorded for this clonotype. The gene calls are TRBV20-1 and TRBJ2-7; 10 bases align to TRBD2. Per the germline V gene, CDR1 is DFQATT and CDR2 is SNEGSKA (reference sequence). The trim removed 3 bases at V and 4 bases at J, leaving 9 bases unmatched. The CDR3 is 15 amino acids. The CDR3: CSASESGGAFYEQYV. In DNA, the CDR3 is TGCAGTGCTAGTGAGAGCGGGGGGGCCTTTTACGAGCAGTACGTC.

V usage is TRBV2 and J usage is TRBJ1-5, with a possible D match to TRBD1 (6 bases). Germline CDR1 reads SNHLY; CDR2 reads FYNNEI. This CDR3 has 17 residues. Trimming took 7 bases from V and 6 from J, leaving 25 bases between them. The DNA of the CDR3 is TGTGCCAGCACACCGTTCGGGCCATCGGGGGCTGGTCAGCCCCAGCATTTT. It specifies CASTPFGPSGAGQPQHF. The variable domain in full, with the rest retrieved from reference TRBV2 and TRBJ1-5, is EPEVTQTPSHQVTQMGQEVILRCVPISNHLYFYWYRQILGQKVEFLVSFYNNEISEKSEIFDDQFSVERPDGSNFTLKIRSTKLEDSAMYFCASTPFGPSGAGQPQHFGDGTRLSIL.

The table lists this clonotype with many counts. The V and J genes are TRBV5-4 and TRBJ2-7; possible D gene TRBD1, 6 bases. The CDR3 runs 14 residues. V was pared by 3 bases and J by 2 bases, with 12 bases between. The germline V gene has CDR1 SGHNT and CDR2 YYREEE (reference sequence). CDR3 DNA: TGTGCCAGCAGCTCGATGGACAGACCCTACGAGCAGTACTTC. It specifies CASSSMDRPYEQYF.

In its sample, this clonotype was seen many times. The J gene is TRBJ2-3, the V gene TRBV6-2 or TRBV6-3; D not resolved. Deletions cut 6 bases from V and 2 bases from J, with 18 bases between. The CDR3 is 16 amino acids. Germline V lookup: CDR1 MNHEY, CDR2 SVGEGT. This chain's CDR3 is CASRNHVRADTDTQYF. DNA for the CDR3: TGTGCCAGCAGGAACCACGTACGCGCCGACACAGATACGCAGTATTTT.

This clonotype has only a few counts. This chain uses TRBV9 with TRBJ2-1; 7 positions agree with TRBD2. This CDR3 comprises 16 residues. The trim removed 0 bases at V and 0 bases at J, leaving 3 bases unmatched. CDR1 SGDLS and CDR2 YYNGEE come from the germline V gene. The CDR3 loop reads CASSVAGGYSYNEQFF. CDR3 bases: TGTGCCAGCAGCGTAGCGGGGGGATACTCCTACAATGAGCAGTTCTTC.

The rearrangement uses TRBV5-6 and TRBJ2-3; unclear D gene. Trimming shortened V by 1 base and J by 12 bases, and 12 bases separated the two germline ends. The CDR3 has 12 amino acids. Looked up from germline, CDR1 is SGHDT and CDR2 is YYEEEE. The CDR3 nucleotides are TGTGCCAGCAGCTTGAGCTTGGGTACCCAGTATTTT. Protein sequence: CASSLSLGTQYF.

The chain is built from TRBV5-8 and TRBJ2-3; 10 bases fit TRBD1. The CDR3 has 17 residues. V was pared by 4 bases and J by 4 bases, with 12 bases of the junction left unmatched. Germline V gene sequence: CDR1 SGHTS, CDR2 YDEGEE. CDR3 nucleotides: TGTGCCAGCAGCCCGGGGGTGACAGGGGGCATATCAGATACGCAGTATTTT. Translation: CASSPGVTGGISDTQYF. Looking up the rest from reference TRBV5-8 and TRBJ2-3 gives the full variable domain: EAGVTQSPTHLIKTRGQQATLRCSPISGHTSVYWYQQALGLGLQFLLWYDEGEERNRGNFPPRFSGRQFPNYSSELNVNALELEDSALYLCASSPGVTGGISDTQYFGPGTRLTVL.

The chain joins TRBV6-1 to TRBJ1-2, with D maybe TRBD1 (5 bases). The V gene's germline CDR1 is MNHNS and CDR2 SASEGT. This CDR3 is 16 amino acids long. V lost 0 bases and J lost 5, with 16 bases in between. The CDR3 coding sequence is TGTGCCAGCAGTGAAGCGCGGGCGGGGCAGAAGTATGGCTACACCTTC. This codes for CASSEARAGQKYGYTF.

This chain uses TRBV4-1 with TRBJ1-1, with 8 bases aligning to TRBD1. The CDR3 length is 16 residues. Germline V gene sequence: CDR1 MGHRA, CDR2 YSYEKL. Germline trimming cut 4 bases from V and 4 bases from J; bases unmatched to any gene: 11. In nucleotides, the CDR3 is TGCGCCAGCAGCCGAGGGGACAGGAAAGTTGTCACTGAAGCTTTCTTT. Residues: CASSRGDRKVVTEAFF.

On this clonotype itself: At one end, the junction sequence differs from germline, possibly due to a read error. This sequence joins TRBV29-1 and TRBJ2-7; 11 bases fit TRBD1. CDR3 length: 11 amino acids. Germline V CDR1 and CDR2: SQVTM, ANQGSEA. The CDR3 here is CSVGDRGAVDF. The CDR3 DNA follows: TGCAGCGTTGGGGACAGGGGGGCGGTCGACTTC.

This chain joins TRBV9 and TRBJ2-1, with TRBD2 matching 9 bases. There are 15 residues in the CDR3. The germline CDR1 and CDR2 sequences are SGDLS and YYNGEE. J was trimmed by 7 bases and V by 0 bases; bases with no gene match: 5. This CDR3 reads CASSVGSRGGNEQFF. CDR3 coding DNA: TGTGCCAGCAGCGTAGGCTCGCGGGGGGGGAATGAGCAGTTCTTC.